The 8 T cell receptor beta chains in this list originate from one sample, sequenced in a study of CD8+CD57+ T cells in acquired aplastic anemia. Individuals selected for sequencing had exhibited CD8+CD57+ cell expansion on flow cytometry. Profiling that covered TCR beta VDJ and CDR3 relied on genomic DNA as its template. TCRdb processed the reads anew with MiXCR; each CDR3 protein has one entry. The sample gives roughly 250,000 distinct CDR3 sequences, around 82% of which show up once; less than 50% is in the top ten. The source material was sorted CD4+, CD8+, or CD8+CD57+ T cells (not recorded which) from PBMCs. Source of these receptors: a human donor with aplastic anemia.

The chain combines TRBV7-8 with TRBJ2-7; D could derive from TRBD1 or TRBD2 (6 bases each). The CDR3 loop spans 15 amino acids. The V gene's germline CDR1 is SGHVS and CDR2 FQNEAQ. V lost 6 bases and J lost 8, with 23 bases in between. The CDR3 loop is CASSTEGDPDTQQYF. The CDR3 DNA follows: TGTGCCAGCAGTACGGAGGGGGATCCCGATACGCAGCAGTACTTC. The whole variable domain, remainder taken from reference TRBV7-8 and TRBJ2-7, is GAGVSQSPRYKVAKRGQDVALRCDPISGHVSLFWYQQALGQGPEFLTYFQNEAQLDKSGLPSDRFFAERPEGSVSTLKIQRTQQEDSAVYLCASSTEGDPDTQQYFGPGTRLTVT.

This clonotype occurred a few times. V and J are TRBV5-6 and TRBJ2-3, with a tentative D call TRBD2 (5 bases). V dropped 4 bases and J dropped 4 bases, with 10 bases sitting between them. The CDR3 has 13 residues. CDR1 SGHDT and CDR2 YYEEEE come from the germline V gene. The CDR3 here is CASSEERADTQYF. The CDR3 DNA is TGTGCCAGCAGCGAGGAGAGGGCAGATACGCAGTATTTT.

Turning to this clonotype: The CDR3 carries no conserved terminal phenylalanine or tryptophan, so it likely arises from a read error. Because the CDR3's place on the DNA is in doubt, the DNA is left out and the CDR3 is given as listed by TCRdb. V gene TRBV19 combines with J gene TRBJ2-1; no DNA check was done on the table's D call, TRBD2. Germline V gives CDR1 LNHDA, CDR2 SQIVND (reference sequence). Ends included, the CDR3 has 15 residues. CDR3: CATSRASGAYTEHFC.

This rearrangement joins TRBV9 to TRBJ2-1; D is perhaps TRBD2 (7 bases). Germline-derived CDR1 and CDR2 are SGDLS and YYNGEE. Trimming stripped 0 bases from V and 12 bases from J, with 19 bases between. The CDR3 loop spans 15 amino acids. The DNA of the CDR3 is TGTGCCAGCAGCGTAGGTGGGGGGGCAACCGATACGCAGTTCTTC. Translated, it gives CASSVGGGATDTQFF.

V is TRBV7-8 and J is TRBJ2-3, with D unresolved. The CDR3 consists of 14 residues. The germline gives CDR1 SGHVS, CDR2 FQNEAQ. Trimming took off 3 bases at V and 12 bases at J, with 19 bases between the two ends. The CDR3 here is CASSFAPDPAAQYF. The CDR3 DNA is TGTGCCAGCAGCTTTGCGCCAGACCCCGCAGCCCAGTATTTT.

The V gene is TRBV5-1, the J gene TRBJ2-1; D gene uncertain. The CDR3 contains 11 residues. V was trimmed by 7 bases and J by 8 bases, leaving 10 bases between them. CDR1 and CDR2 (germline): SGHRS, YFSETQ. The CDR3 bases are TGCGCCAGCGGAATAGTCGATGAGCAGTTCTTC. Translation: CASGIVDEQFF.

The chain combines TRBV11-3 with TRBJ2-7; D is perhaps TRBD1 (6 bases). The germline V gene has CDR1 SGHNT and CDR2 YENEEA. Trimming removed 0 bases from V and 1 base from J, with 19 bases in between. The length of the CDR3 is 18 residues. CDR3 residues: CASSLDLGWTALSYEQYV. For the CDR3, the DNA is TGTGCCAGCAGCTTAGATCTGGGATGGACAGCCCTTTCCTACGAGCAGTACGTC.

A note on this clonotype: Here the CDR3 omits its conserved ending phenylalanine or tryptophan, so a read error is the likely source. No DNA is shown, since the ends of the CDR3 on it are uncertain; the CDR3 is the one TCRdb lists. The rearrangement links TRBV7-9 to TRBJ1-2. The CDR3 adds up to 13 amino acids, both ends counted. Germline V gene sequence: CDR1 SEHNR, CDR2 FQNEAQ (reference sequence). The CDR3 sequence: CASSFQLAGGYND.